These T cell receptor beta chains were read from a single sample in a study of Ad26.COV2.S vaccination and SARS-CoV-2 variants. Clones were sequenced by immunoSEQ multiplex PCR, and TCRdb holds only the in-frame ones, with some missing. The sample shows roughly 500,000 clones, approximately 88% of them seen only once. This specimen consisted of peripheral blood, obtained in a trial of Ad26.COV2.S vaccine versus placebo. Every receptor here comes from a person between 18 and 65 years old who received the Ad26.COV2.S COVID-19 vaccine or a placebo. Both conserved end residues are part of each CDR3. Each record gives: CDR3 protein, V gene, D gene. D genes are given only for firm matches.

CASSLVPGRTYNSPLHF	TRBV7-9	-
CASSLGGVASSTGELFF	TRBV6-2/TRBV6-3	-
CASSLEQGTGELFF	TRBV11-2	-
CASQQGLTYEQYF	TRBV5-1	-
CASSSTGASSYNEQFF	TRBV5-1	-
CASSPRREIGKLFF	TRBV28	-
CASSYRLPRGLGYTF	TRBV19	TRBD1
CASTGTTQETQYF	TRBV2	-
CASSADLAGVYEQYF	TRBV19	TRBD2
CASSGTSAGFYEQYF	TRBV7-2	TRBD2
CASSQVDTGTTEAFF	TRBV4-1	-
CASSQDEGGYEQYF	TRBV4-2	-
CATRGRGRSAVNEQFF	TRBV19	-
CASPRRVYEQYF	TRBV18	-
CATSPSRRDRGYNEQFF	TRBV15	TRBD1
CSVVVTAGVGIQQFF	TRBV29-1	-
CASSQRGGLAGEQYF	TRBV3-1/TRBV3-2	TRBD2
CASSSTRLAGKETQYF	TRBV5-6	TRBD2
CASGSEGTSYEQYF	TRBV19	-
CASSPPPGEQFF	TRBV7-2	-
CATSRDPPSGSYNEQFF	TRBV15	TRBD2
CASSLLEGRGDEKLFF	TRBV7-9	TRBD1